The rows below give T cell receptor beta chains drawn from one sample of a study of cytomegalovirus exposure and HLA in healthy donors. The data were produced by immunoSEQ multiplex PCR, yet TCRdb's version contains in-frame clones alone and is incomplete. The sample lists some 130,000 clones; 76% were seen once. Sequences were obtained from PBMCs. These receptors came from a man aged 35 to 55 in good health and CMV-seronegative. The CDR3 runs from the conserved cysteine through the conserved F or W. D genes are given only for firm matches. Clone sizes are given selectively: once, few, many, or a class where the clone is expanded.

clone_size d_call j_call v_call cdr3_aa cdr3_nt
NA NA TRBJ2-5 TRBV9 CASSVAGGLQETQYF TGTGCCAGCAGCGTAGCGGGGGGCCTCCAAGAGACCCAGTACTTC
NA TRBD2 TRBJ2-7 TRBV5-5 CASSLATSATYEQYF TGTGCCAGCAGCTTGGCCACTAGCGCTACCTACGAGCAGTACTTC
NA TRBD1 TRBJ1-2 TRBV9 CASSVEGGKYYGYTF TGTGCCAGCAGCGTAGAAGGGGGCAAGTACTATGGCTACACCTTC
NA TRBD1 TRBJ2-4 TRBV5-4 CASSLGTGGVGPEYF TGTGCCAGCAGCCTCGGGACAGGGGGCGTGGGGCCGGAGTACTTC
few TRBD2 TRBJ2-3 TRBV10-3 CAITGTSGATDTQYF TGTGCCATCACCGGGACTAGCGGGGCCACAGATACGCAGTATTTT
NA NA TRBJ2-4 TRBV5-6 CASSFAGTKNIQYF TGTGCCAGCAGCTTCGCGGGGACCAAAAACATTCAGTACTTC
once TRBD1 TRBJ1-1 TRBV19 CASSIHGGTANTEAFF TGTGCCAGTAGTATCCATGGGGGGACAGCGAACACTGAAGCTTTCTTT
NA TRBD2 TRBJ2-1 TRBV5-4 CASSKLAGSSYNEQFF TGTGCCAGCAGCAAGCTAGCGGGGAGCTCCTACAATGAGCAGTTCTTC
once TRBD1 TRBJ2-7 TRBV11-1 CASSLSPYGTGVHEQYF TGTGCCAGCAGCTTAAGTCCTTACGGGACAGGTGTCCACGAGCAGTACTTC
NA TRBD1 TRBJ2-2 TRBV7-9 CASSRQGGGELFF TGTGCCAGCAGCAGACAGGGGGGCGGGGAGCTGTTTTTT
NA TRBD1 TRBJ2-6 TRBV11-2 CASSRHRGTSGANVLTF TGTGCCAGCAGCCGCCACAGGGGTACCTCTGGGGCCAACGTCCTGACTTTC
NA TRBD1 TRBJ1-2 TRBV7-9 CASSLERTGGSYGYTF TGTGCCAGCAGCTTAGAGAGGACAGGGGGATCCTATGGCTACACCTTC
NA TRBD2 TRBJ2-1 TRBV4-1 CASSQFPGLAGNEQFF TGCGCCAGCAGCCAATTTCCGGGACTAGCGGGGAATGAGCAGTTCTTC
few TRBD2 TRBJ2-3 TRBV4-3 CASRILAGASDTQYF TGCGCCAGCAGGATTCTAGCGGGAGCATCAGATACGCAGTATTTT
NA NA TRBJ2-5 TRBV7-9 CASSHNGLGETQYF TGTGCCAGCAGCCACAACGGGTTAGGCGAGACCCAGTACTTC
NA NA TRBJ2-3 TRBV9 CASSSRDREDTQYF TGTGCCAGCAGCTCACGGGACCGGGAGGATACGCAGTATTTT
NA NA TRBJ1-1 TRBV30 CAWIGEGQRTEAFF TGTGCCTGGATCGGGGAGGGTCAGCGAACTGAAGCTTTCTTT
NA NA TRBJ2-5 TRBV25-1 CASSDWGQATQYF TGTGCCAGCAGTGATTGGGGCCAGGCGACCCAGTACTTC
NA NA TRBJ2-2 TRBV28 CASSVQNTGELFF TGTGCCAGCAGTGTACAGAACACCGGGGAGCTGTTTTTT
NA NA TRBJ1-1 TRBV7-9 CASSLEGGAGTEAFF TGTGCCAGCAGCTTAGAGGGGGGGGCAGGGACTGAAGCTTTCTTT
NA TRBD1 TRBJ2-7 TRBV2 CASSEGQGNTYEQYF TGTGCCAGCAGTGAAGGACAGGGGAACACCTACGAGCAGTACTTC
NA NA TRBJ1-2 TRBV5-6 CASSVGFYGYTF TGTGCCAGCAGCGTCGGGTTCTATGGCTACACCTTC
NA TRBD2 TRBJ2-1 TRBV7-3 CASSLVGAGGGNEQFF TGTGCCAGCAGCCTTGTCGGAGCGGGAGGGGGGAATGAGCAGTTCTTC
NA NA TRBJ2-2 TRBV9 CASSGAIGTGELFF TGTGCCAGCAGCGGGGCGATAGGCACCGGGGAGCTGTTTTTT
NA TRBD1 TRBJ2-3 TRBV29-1 CSADRGQADTQYF TGCAGCGCTGACAGGGGGCAGGCAGATACGCAGTATTTT
NA TRBD2 TRBJ2-5 TRBV30 CAWSYGRGGSRTQYF TGTGCCTGGAGTTACGGGCGGGGGGGTTCCAGGACCCAGTACTTC
NA NA TRBJ2-7 TRBV19 CASSQGYEQYF TGTGCCAGTTCCCAGGGTTACGAGCAGTACTTC
few NA TRBJ2-7 TRBV9 CASSVAYSVSEQYF TGTGCCAGCAGCGTAGCCTACAGTGTCTCCGAGCAGTACTTC
NA NA TRBJ1-1 TRBV6-5 CASSPYGGGTEAFF TGTGCCAGCAGTCCCTACGGGGGGGGCACTGAAGCTTTCTTT
NA TRBD2 TRBJ2-5 TRBV4-1 CASSQLAGVVGETQYF TGCGCCAGCAGCCAATTAGCGGGAGTTGTAGGAGAGACCCAGTACTTC
NA TRBD2 TRBJ2-1 TRBV10-3 CAISGTSGSSYNEQFF TGTGCCATCAGCGGGACTAGCGGGAGTTCCTACAATGAGCAGTTCTTC
NA NA TRBJ1-4 TRBV5-1 CASSLVSGQGNEKLFF TGCGCCAGCAGCTTGGTTTCAGGTCAGGGGAATGAAAAACTGTTTTTT
NA NA TRBJ2-1 TRBV28 CASSSLGRGLNEQFF TGTGCCAGCAGTTCCCTCGGGAGGGGGCTCAATGAGCAGTTCTTC
NA NA TRBJ1-5 TRBV7-9 CASSLAGDQPQHF TGTGCCAGCAGCTTAGCAGGGGATCAGCCCCAGCATTTT
NA NA TRBJ1-4 TRBV28 CASSSTGSTNEKLFF TGTGCCAGCAGTTCCACCGGGTCAACTAATGAAAAACTGTTTTTT
NA NA TRBJ1-2 TRBV29-1 CSVDVEINYGYTF TGCAGCGTTGACGTGGAGATTAACTATGGCTACACCTTC
NA TRBD1 TRBJ1-4 TRBV27 CASSLVGQGRRDATNEKLFF TGTGCCAGCAGTTTAGTAGGACAGGGCAGAAGGGATGCAACTAATGAAAAACTGTTTTTT
few NA TRBJ1-5 TRBV7-3 CASSLGANQPQHF TGTGCCAGCAGCTTGGGGGCCAATCAGCCCCAGCATTTT
once TRBD2 TRBJ2-7 TRBV2 CASSSPGLAVSSYEQYF TGTGCCAGCAGTTCCCCGGGACTAGCGGTGAGCTCCTACGAGCAGTACTTC
NA NA TRBJ2-1 TRBV19 CASSIPRLSSYNEQFF TGTGCCAGTAGCATACCTCGGTTAAGCTCCTACAATGAGCAGTTCTTC